This record concerns one TCR beta chain sequence. This CDR3 fails to terminate in the conserved phenylalanine or tryptophan, so it likely reflects a read error. No DNA is shown, since the ends of the CDR3 on it are uncertain; the CDR3 is the one TCRdb lists. TCRdb recomputed calls from the 5' RACE reads with MiXCR, one row per CDR3 protein. The sample carries some 9,000 distinct CDR3 sequences, roughly half recorded once. Tregs were sorted as CD4+CD25+CD127-/low cells. The CDR3 totals 9 residues, both ends included. CDR1 is SGHRS, CDR2 YFSETQ, per germline. This chain links TRBV5-1 with TRBJ2-5; the table names TRBD2, a call not compared with the DNA. The TCR originated in a female donor with breast cancer. The sequenced material came from Tregs sorted from a lymph node. CDR3 residues: CASSVQKVH.